This TCR beta chain was sequenced in a study of T-cell reconstitution after alpha-beta-depleted transplantation in children (dated by TCRdb to between 2015 and 2016). Notes on the research overall: Using TCR repertoire profiling, the study followed T-cell immune reconstitution in a quantitative way in children after TCRalphabeta/CD19-depleted allogeneic hematopoietic cell transplantation. General study outcomes and caveats: Over subsequent months, a decline in hyperexpanded clone frequencies was noted, and after one year, T-cell counts and TCRbeta diversity were mostly ascribed to newly produced T cells. The high TCRbeta diversity at day 60 in some patients was ascribed to recipient T cells and intrathymic progenitors that had survived conditioning. Apparently early alphabetaT-cell count recovery about two months after transplant reportedly relied on only several hundred rapidly expanded clones derived from non-depleted graft cells.

The treatment or condition label for this specimen denotes: allogeneic hematopoietic cell transplantation with graft depleted of TCRalphabeta T cells and CD19 B cells. TCRalphabeta/CD19-depleted allogeneic hematopoietic cell grafts were given to the transplant recipients, all of whom were children. There are many counts of this clonotype. This receptor's antigen is unknown. Base qualities were left out, and no much larger clone turns up one base away. The library was produced with PCR. The sequencing machine was an Illumina HiSeq 2500. To normalize quantification of the TCRbeta repertoire, the TCR libraries were built with molecular barcoding that relied on unique molecular identifiers. Clones were called with MiXCR by TCRdb after fastp trimmed the public reads at Q25, and only in-frame beta chains were retained. Each entry is one CDR3 protein sequence, shown with its most common DNA and genes. The sample table holds 200,000 to 250,000 distinct CDR3 sequences, of which less than 9% were seen once. The top ten constitute 5% to 7% of the sample.

V is pared back by 2 bases and J by 5 bases, with 16 bases lying between the germline termini. The CDR3 covers 15 residues, taking in both the cysteine and the phenylalanine. Of all the DNA, just the CDR3 is kept, 45 bases in frame from base 1. As encoded in the germline V gene, CDR1 is SGHTA while CDR2 is FQGTGA. This clonotype originated in a male patient between 5 and 17 years old who had a stem cell transplant for acute lymphoblastic leukemia, so the T cells may come from the graft donor. The chain links TRBV7-3 with TRBJ2-7; no confident D gene assignment can be made. The specimen was PBMCs, mostly from graft donor cells, collected 180 days after TCRalphabeta/CD19-depleted stem cell transplant. The CDR3: CASSLERVGVHEQYF. The DNA sequence is as follows: TGTGCCAGCAGCTTAGAAAGGGTAGGAGTCCACGAGCAGTACTTC.